Listed below are T cell receptor beta chains from one sample, sequenced in a study of T-cell reconstitution after alpha-beta-depleted transplantation in children. TCRdb re-called the PCR reads with MiXCR, one entry per CDR3 protein. Among roughly 170,000 distinct CDR3 sequences listed, 6% to 7% were seen once. The source was PBMCs from the stem cell graft donor, collected from the stem cell graft. Every receptor here comes from a human donor who donated a stem cell graft to a child with Wiskott-Aldrich syndrome. CDR3s leave out the opening cysteine and the closing phenylalanine or tryptophan. Fields, in order: V gene, D gene, CDR3 protein. D genes are given only for firm matches.

TRBV30 . AWALGWGHGEQY
TRBV5-1 . ASSRDTAEETQY
TRBV6-5 . ASSYSGDAEAF
TRBV29-1 TRBD1 SVEKQGGTDTQY
TRBV12-3/TRBV12-4 . ASVYGQKTSEQF
TRBV6-1 TRBD2 ASSGWGGRATGANVLT
TRBV20-1 TRBD2 SARFFAGASDTQY
TRBV5-1 TRBD1 ASSLYRGWRYGYT
TRBV20-1 . NPGQAFNEQF
TRBV28 TRBD1 ASSPGQGGTEAF
TRBV10-3 TRBD1 AISAGDRIRENIQY
TRBV4-3 . ASSPLFRQYNEQF
TRBV29-1 TRBD1 SAKLGQGNTEAF
TRBV19 TRBD1 ASSTLDRAATEAF
TRBV28 TRBD2 ASSPPTWRGGDTQY
TRBV19 . ASSIVVVAENYGYT
TRBV12-3/TRBV12-4 . ASSLTGGNSPLH
TRBV5-1 . ASSLALATTSEQY
TRBV5-1 . ASSSTGLGTEAF
TRBV4-2 . TSSQAEGGGETQY
TRBV4-2 . ASSQDPSRATNQPQH
TRBV5-1 . ASSSSFPRVNEAF
TRBV29-1 . SVIPGYTEAF
TRBV5-1 . ASSLGPRMAQF
TRBV7-2 . ASSKVRGGSGETQY
TRBV24-1 . ATSDPGEGNQPQH
TRBV15 . ATSRDRTPMAF
TRBV2 . ASTRSSGQGYETQY
TRBV24-1 . ATSDWTVPKAF
TRBV12-3/TRBV12-4 TRBD1 ASSFRGGRQSNQPQH
TRBV5-6 . ASSLLTASPYNEQF